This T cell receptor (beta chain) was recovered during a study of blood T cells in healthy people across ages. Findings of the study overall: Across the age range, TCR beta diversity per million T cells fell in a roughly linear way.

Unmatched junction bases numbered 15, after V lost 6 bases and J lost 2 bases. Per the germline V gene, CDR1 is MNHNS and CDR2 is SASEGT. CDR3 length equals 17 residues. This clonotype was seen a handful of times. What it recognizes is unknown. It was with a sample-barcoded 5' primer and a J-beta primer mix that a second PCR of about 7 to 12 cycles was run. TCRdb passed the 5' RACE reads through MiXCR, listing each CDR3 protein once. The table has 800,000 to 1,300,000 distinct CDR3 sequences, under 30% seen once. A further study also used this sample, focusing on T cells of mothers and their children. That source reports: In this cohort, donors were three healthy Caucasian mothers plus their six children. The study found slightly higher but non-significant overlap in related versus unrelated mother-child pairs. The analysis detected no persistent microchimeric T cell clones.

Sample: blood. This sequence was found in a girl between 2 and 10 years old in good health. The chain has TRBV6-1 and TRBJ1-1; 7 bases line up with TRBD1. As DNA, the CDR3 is TGTGCCAGCAGCCTTAGGGCGCAACAGGGGAGTAACACTGAAGCTTTCTTT. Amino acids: CASSLRAQQGSNTEAFF.